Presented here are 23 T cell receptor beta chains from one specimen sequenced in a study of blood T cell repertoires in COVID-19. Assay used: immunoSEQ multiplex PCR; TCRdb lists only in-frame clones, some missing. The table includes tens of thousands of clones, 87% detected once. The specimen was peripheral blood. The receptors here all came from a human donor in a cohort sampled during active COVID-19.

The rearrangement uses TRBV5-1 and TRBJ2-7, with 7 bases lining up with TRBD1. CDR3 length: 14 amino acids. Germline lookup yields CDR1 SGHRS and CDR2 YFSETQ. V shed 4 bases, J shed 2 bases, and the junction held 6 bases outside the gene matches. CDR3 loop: CASSEPGQTYEQYF. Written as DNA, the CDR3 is TGCGCCAGCAGCGAACCGGGACAGACCTACGAGCAGTACTTC.

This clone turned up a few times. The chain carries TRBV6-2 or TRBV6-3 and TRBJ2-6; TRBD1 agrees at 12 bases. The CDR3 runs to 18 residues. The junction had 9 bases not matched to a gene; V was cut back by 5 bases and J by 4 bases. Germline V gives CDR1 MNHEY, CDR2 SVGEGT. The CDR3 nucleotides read TGTGCCAGCAGTAGGAGCGGGACAGGGGGCGAGGGGGCCAACGTCCTGACTTTC. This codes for CASSRSGTGGEGANVLTF.

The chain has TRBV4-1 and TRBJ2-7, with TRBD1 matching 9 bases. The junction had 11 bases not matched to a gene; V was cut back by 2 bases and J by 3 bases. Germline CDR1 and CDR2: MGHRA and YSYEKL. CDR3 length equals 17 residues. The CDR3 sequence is CASSQRAADRGLYEQYF. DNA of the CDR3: TGCGCCAGCAGCCAAAGGGCGGCGGACAGGGGCCTCTACGAGCAGTACTTC.

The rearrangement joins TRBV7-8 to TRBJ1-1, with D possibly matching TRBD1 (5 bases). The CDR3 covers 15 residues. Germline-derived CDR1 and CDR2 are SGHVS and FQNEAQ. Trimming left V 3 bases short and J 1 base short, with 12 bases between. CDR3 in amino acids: CASSFRDSKNTEAFF. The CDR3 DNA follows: TGTGCCAGCAGCTTCCGGGACTCCAAGAACACTGAAGCTTTCTTT.

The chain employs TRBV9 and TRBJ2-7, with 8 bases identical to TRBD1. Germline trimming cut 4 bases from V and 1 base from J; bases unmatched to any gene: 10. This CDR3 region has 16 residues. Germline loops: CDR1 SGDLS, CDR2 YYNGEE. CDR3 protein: CASSPRPGQVSYEQYF. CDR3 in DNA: TGTGCCAGCAGCCCGAGGCCGGGACAGGTGTCCTACGAGCAGTACTTC.

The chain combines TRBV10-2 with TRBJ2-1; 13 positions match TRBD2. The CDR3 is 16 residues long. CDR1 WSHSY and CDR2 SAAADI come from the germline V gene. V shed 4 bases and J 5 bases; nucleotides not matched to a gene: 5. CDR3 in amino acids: CASSGTSGSFDNEQFF. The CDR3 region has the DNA TGCGCCAGCAGTGGGACTAGCGGGAGTTTCGACAATGAGCAGTTCTTC.

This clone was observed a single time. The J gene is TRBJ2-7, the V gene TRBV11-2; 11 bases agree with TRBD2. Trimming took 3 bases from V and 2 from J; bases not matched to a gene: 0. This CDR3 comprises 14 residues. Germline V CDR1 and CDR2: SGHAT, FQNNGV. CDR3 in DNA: TGTGCCAGCAGCTTGACTAGCGGGGCCTACGAGCAGTACTTC. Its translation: CASSLTSGAYEQYF. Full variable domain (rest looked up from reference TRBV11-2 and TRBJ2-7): EAGVAQSPRYKIIEKRQSVAFWCNPISGHATLYWYQQILGQGPKLLIQFQNNGVVDDSQLPKDRFSAERLKGVDSTLKIQPAKLEDSAVYLCASSLTSGAYEQYFGPGTRLTVT.

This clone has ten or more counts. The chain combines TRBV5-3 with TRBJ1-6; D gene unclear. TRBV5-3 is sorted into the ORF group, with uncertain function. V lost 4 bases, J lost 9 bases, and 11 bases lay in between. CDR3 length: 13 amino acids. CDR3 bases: TGTGCCAGAAGCCTCGGGGTAGGTTCACCCCTCCACTTT. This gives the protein CARSLGVGSPLHF.

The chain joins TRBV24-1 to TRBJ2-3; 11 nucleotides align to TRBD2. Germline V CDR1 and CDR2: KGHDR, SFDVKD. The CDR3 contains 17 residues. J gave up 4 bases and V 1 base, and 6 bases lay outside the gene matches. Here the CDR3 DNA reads TGTGCCACCAGTGATTTTGGCACTAGCGGGAGTGCAGATACGCAGTATTTT. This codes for CATSDFGTSGSADTQYF.

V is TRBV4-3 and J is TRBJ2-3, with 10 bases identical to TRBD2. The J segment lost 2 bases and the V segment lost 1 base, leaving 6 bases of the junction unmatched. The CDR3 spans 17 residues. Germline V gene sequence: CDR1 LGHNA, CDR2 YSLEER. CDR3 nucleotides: TGCGCCAGCAGCCAAGTTCGAGCGGGGGGGCCCACAGATACGCAGTATTTT. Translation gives CASSQVRAGGPTDTQYF.

The CDR3 region has the DNA TGTGCCAGTAGTATTGGTCACAGGTCCTCCTACGAGCAGTACTTC. Encoded protein: CASSIGHRSSYEQYF. This sequence joins TRBV19 and TRBJ2-7, with D possibly matching TRBD1 (5 bases). The CDR3 sequence is 15 residues long. In germline, CDR1 is LNHDA, CDR2 SQIVND (reference sequence). Trimming shortened V by 3 bases and J by 0 bases, and 12 bases separated the two germline ends.

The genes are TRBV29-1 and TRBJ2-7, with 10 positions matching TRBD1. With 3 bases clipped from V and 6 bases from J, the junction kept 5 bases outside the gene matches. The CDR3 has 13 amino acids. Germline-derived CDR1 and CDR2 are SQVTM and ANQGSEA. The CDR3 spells CSVEKDRGGEQYF. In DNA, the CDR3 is TGCAGCGTTGAGAAGGACAGGGGGGGCGAGCAGTACTTC.

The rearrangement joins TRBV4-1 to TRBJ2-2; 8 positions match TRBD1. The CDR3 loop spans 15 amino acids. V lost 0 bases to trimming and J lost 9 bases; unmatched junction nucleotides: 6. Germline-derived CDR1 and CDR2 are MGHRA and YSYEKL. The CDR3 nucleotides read TGCGCCAGCAGCCAAGATGAGGCAGGGGGCAGGGAGCTGTTTTTT. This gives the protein CASSQDEAGGRELFF.

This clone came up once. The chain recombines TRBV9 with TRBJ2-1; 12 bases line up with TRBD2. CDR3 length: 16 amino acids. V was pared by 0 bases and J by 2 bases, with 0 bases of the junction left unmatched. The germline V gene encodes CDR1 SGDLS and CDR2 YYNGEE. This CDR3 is CASSVGLAGAYNEQFF. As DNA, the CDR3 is TGTGCCAGCAGCGTAGGACTAGCGGGGGCCTACAATGAGCAGTTCTTC.

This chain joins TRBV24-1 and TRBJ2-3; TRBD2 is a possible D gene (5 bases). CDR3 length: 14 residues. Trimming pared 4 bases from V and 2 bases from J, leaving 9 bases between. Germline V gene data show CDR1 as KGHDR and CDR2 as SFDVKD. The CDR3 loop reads CATSEGRDTDTQYF. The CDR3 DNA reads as TGTGCCACCAGTGAAGGTCGGGACACAGATACGCAGTATTTT.

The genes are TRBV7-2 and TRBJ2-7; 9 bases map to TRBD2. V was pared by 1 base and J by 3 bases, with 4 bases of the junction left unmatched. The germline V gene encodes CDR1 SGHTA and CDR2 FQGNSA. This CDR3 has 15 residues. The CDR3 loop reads CASSLGASGNYEQYF. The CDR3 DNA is TGTGCCAGCAGCTTAGGGGCTAGCGGGAACTACGAGCAGTACTTC.

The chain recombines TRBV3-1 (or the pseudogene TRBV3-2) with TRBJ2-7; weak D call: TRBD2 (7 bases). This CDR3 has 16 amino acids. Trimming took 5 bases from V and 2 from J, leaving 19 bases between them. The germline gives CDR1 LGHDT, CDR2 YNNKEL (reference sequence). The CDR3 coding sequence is TGTGCCAGCAGCGCGACTCGGGGGGCCTTAGCCTACGAGCAGTACTTC. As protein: CASSATRGALAYEQYF.

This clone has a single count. The CDR3: CASSLEQGGYEQYF. CDR3 DNA: TGTGCCAGCAGCTTAGAACAGGGCGGATACGAGCAGTACTTC. The V gene is TRBV7-3, the J gene TRBJ2-7, with D perhaps TRBD1 (6 bases). This CDR3 spans 14 amino acids. Germline CDR1 and CDR2: SGHTA and FQGTGA. The germline V and J ends were trimmed by 2 bases and 4 bases, with 12 bases remaining between them.

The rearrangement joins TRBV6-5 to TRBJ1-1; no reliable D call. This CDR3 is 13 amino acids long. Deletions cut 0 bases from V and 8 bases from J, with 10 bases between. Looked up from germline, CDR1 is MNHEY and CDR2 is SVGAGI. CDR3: CASSYSRSGEAFF. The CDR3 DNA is TGTGCCAGCAGTTACTCGAGGTCCGGGGAAGCTTTCTTT.

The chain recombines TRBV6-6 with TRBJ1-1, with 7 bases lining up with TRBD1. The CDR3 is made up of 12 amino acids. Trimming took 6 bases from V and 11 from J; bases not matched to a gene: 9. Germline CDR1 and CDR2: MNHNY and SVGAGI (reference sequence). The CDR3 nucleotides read TGTGCCAGCAGGTACACAGGGGTGGTGGCTTTCTTT. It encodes CASRYTGVVAFF.

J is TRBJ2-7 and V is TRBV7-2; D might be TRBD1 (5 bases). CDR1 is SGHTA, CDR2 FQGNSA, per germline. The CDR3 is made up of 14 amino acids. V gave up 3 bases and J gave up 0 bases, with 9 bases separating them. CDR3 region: CASSLTVTSYEQYF. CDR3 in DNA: TGTGCCAGCAGCTTGACAGTCACCTCCTACGAGCAGTACTTC.

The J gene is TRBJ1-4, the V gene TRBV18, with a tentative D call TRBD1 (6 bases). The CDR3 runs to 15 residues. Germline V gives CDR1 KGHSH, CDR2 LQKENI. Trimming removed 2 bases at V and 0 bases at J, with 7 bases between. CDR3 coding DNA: TGTGCCAGCTCACCAAACAGGGCAACTAATGAAAAACTGTTTTTT. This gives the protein CASSPNRATNEKLFF. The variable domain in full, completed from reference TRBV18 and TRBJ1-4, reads NAGVMQNPRHLVRRRGQEARLRCSPMKGHSHVYWYRQLPEEGLKFMVYLQKENIIDESGMPKERFSAEFPKEGPSILRIQQVVRGDSAAYFCASSPNRATNEKLFFGSGTQLSVL.

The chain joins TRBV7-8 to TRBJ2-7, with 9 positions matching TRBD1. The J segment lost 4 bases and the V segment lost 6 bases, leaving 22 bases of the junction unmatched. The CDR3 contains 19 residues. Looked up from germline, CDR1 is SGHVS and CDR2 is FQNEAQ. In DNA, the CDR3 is TGTGCCAGCAGGCCCACACAGGACTCCGGGACAGGGAGATTTTACGAGCAGTACTTC. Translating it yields CASRPTQDSGTGRFYEQYF.